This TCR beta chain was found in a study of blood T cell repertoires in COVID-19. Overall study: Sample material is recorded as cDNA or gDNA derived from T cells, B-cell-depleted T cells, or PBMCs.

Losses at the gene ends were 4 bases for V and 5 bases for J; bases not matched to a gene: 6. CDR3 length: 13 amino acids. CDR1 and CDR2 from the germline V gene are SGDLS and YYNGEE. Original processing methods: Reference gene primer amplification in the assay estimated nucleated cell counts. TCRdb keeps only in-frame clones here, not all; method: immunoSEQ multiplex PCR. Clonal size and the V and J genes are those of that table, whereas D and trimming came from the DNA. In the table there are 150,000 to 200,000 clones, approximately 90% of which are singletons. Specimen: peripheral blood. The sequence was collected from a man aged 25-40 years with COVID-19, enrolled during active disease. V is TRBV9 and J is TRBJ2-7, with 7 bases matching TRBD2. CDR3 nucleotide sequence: TGTGCCAGCAGCTGGGACTATGGCCACGAGCAGTACTTC. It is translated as CASSWDYGHEQYF.